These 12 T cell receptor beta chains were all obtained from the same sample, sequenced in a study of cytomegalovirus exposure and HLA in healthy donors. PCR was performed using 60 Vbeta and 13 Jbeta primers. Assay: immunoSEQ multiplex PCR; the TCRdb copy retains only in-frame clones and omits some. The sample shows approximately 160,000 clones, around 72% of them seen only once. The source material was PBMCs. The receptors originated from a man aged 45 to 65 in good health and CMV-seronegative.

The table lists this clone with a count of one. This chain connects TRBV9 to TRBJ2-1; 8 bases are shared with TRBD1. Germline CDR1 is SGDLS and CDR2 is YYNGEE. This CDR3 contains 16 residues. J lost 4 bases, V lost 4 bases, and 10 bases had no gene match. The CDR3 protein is CASSTSGGARYNEQFF. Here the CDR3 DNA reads TGTGCCAGCAGCACCTCAGGGGGCGCGCGATACAATGAGCAGTTCTTC.

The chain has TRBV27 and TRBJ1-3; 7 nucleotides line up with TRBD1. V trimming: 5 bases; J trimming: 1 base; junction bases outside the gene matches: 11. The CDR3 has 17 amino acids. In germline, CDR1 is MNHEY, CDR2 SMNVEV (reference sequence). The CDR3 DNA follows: TGTGCCAGCAGTCCTAGGACAGGCCTTATTTCTGGAAACACCATATATTTT. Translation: CASSPRTGLISGNTIYF.

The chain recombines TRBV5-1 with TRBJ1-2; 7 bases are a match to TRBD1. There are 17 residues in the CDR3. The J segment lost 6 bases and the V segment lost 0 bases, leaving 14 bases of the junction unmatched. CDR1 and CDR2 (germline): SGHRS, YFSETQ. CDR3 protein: CASSLAELKGAINGYTF. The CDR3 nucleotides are TGCGCCAGCAGCTTGGCCGAATTGAAGGGGGCGATCAATGGCTACACCTTC.

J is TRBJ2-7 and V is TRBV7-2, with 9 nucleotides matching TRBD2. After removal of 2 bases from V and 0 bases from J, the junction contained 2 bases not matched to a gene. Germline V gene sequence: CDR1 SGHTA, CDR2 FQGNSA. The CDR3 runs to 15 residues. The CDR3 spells CASSLRLAASYEQYF. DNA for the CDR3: TGTGCCAGCAGCTTAAGACTAGCGGCCTCCTACGAGCAGTACTTC.

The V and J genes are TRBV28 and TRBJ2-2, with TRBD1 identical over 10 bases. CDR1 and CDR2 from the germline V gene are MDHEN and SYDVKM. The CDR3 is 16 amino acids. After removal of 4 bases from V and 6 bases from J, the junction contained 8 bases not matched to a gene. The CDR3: CASSSPGQGGSGELFF. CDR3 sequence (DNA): TGTGCCAGCAGTTCGCCCGGACAGGGGGGGTCCGGGGAGCTGTTTTTT.

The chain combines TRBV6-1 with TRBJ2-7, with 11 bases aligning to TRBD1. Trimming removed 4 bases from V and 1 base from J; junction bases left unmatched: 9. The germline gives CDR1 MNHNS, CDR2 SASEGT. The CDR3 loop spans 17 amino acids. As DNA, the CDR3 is TGTGCCAGCAGTGGGCCGGGACAGGGGGGTCGGTCCTACGAGCAGTACTTC. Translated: CASSGPGQGGRSYEQYF.

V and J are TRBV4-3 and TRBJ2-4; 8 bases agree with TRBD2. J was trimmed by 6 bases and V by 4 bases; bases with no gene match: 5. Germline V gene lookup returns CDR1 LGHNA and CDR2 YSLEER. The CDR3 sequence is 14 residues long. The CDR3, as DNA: TGCGCCAGCAGCCCCCGGGGGGGGTTAAACATTCAGTACTTC. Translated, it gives CASSPRGGLNIQYF.

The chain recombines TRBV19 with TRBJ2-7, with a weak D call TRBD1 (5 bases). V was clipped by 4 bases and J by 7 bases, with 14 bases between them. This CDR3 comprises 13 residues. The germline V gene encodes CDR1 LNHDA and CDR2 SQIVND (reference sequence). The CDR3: CASSNRQEGEQYF. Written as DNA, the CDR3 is TGTGCCAGTAGTAACAGGCAAGAAGGGGAGCAGTACTTC.

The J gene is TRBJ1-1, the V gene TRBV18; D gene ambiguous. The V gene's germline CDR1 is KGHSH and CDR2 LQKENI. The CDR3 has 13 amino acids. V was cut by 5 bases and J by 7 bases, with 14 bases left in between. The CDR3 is CASSSVPEGEAFF. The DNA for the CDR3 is TGTGCCAGCTCATCGGTCCCCGAGGGTGAAGCTTTCTTT.

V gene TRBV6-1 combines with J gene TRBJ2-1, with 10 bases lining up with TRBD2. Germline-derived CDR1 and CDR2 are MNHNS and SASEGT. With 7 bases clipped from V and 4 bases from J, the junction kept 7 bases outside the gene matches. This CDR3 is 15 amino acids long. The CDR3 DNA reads TGTGCCAGCAAAGGAGCGGGGGGGAGATACAATGAGCAGTTCTTC. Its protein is CASKGAGGRYNEQFF.

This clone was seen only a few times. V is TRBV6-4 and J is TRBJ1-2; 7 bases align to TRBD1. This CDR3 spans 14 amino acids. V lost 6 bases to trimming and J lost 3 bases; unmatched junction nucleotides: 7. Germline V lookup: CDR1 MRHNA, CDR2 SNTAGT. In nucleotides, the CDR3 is TGTGCCAGCAGGCCAGGGGGTGGTGACTATGGCTACACCTTC. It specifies CASRPGGGDYGYTF.

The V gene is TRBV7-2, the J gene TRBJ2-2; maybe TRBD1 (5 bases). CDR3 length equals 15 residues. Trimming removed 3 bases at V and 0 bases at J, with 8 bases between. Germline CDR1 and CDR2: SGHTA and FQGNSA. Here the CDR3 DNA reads TGTGCCAGCAGCTTCTCGACAGCGAACACCGGGGAGCTGTTTTTT. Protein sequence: CASSFSTANTGELFF.